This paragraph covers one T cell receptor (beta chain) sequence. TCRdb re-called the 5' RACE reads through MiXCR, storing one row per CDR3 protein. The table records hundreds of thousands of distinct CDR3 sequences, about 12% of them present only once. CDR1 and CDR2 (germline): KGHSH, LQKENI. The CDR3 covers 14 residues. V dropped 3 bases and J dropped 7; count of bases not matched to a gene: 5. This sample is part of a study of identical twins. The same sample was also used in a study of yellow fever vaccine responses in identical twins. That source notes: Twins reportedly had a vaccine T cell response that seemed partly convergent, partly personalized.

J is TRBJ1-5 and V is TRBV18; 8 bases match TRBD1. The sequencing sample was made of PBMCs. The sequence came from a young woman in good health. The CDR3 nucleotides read TGTGCCAGCTCACCGGACAGGGTCGGACAGCCCCAGCATTTT. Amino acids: CASSPDRVGQPQHF.